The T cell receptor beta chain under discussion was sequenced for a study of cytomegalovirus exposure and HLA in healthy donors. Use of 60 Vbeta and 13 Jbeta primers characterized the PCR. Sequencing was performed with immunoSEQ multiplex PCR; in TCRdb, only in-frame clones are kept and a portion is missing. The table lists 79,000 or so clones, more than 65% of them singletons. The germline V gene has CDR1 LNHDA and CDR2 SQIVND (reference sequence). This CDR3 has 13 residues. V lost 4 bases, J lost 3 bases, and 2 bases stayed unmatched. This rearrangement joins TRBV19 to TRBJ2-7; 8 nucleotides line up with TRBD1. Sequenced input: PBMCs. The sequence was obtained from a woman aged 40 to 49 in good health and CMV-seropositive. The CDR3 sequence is CASSTDRGYEQYF. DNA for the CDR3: TGTGCCAGTAGTACCGACAGGGGCTACGAGCAGTACTTC.